Shown below are 31 T cell receptor beta chains from a single sample sequenced in a study of regulatory T cells in long-lasting Graves disease (dated by TCRdb to 2020 to 2022). Taken with the paper, the label for time point translates to: newly diagnosed GD, antithyroid drugs for less than 3 months. For both TCR sequencing and RNA sequencing, RNA was extracted from PBMCs in TRIzol. Libraries were built with multiplex PCR. The listed sequencing device is Illumina HiSeq 4000. iRepertoire HTBI primers and Arm-PCR amplification of CDR3 regions were used to construct TCR beta libraries. TCRdb handled the public reads itself, with Q25 trimming in fastp and clone calling in MiXCR, and kept productive beta chains. Under each unique CDR3 protein, matching rows form one entry showing the most common genes and DNA. The table for this sample lists roughly 350,000 distinct CDR3 sequences; about 17% of them were counted only once. The biggest ten clones account for 20% of the sample.

The same specimen was also included in a second study, on T cells in Graves' hyperthyroidism and ophthalmopathy.

The sequencing here drew on peripheral blood mononuclear cells (PBMCs), taken at new diagnosis, from a patient treated with antithyroid drugs. These receptors were collected from a woman aged 18-29 years with Graves disease. Donor details come from another sample of the same person, matched by shared clones.

Of note for this clonotype: A far bigger clonotype differs at one base, so this is likely a read error. The gene calls are TRBV18 and TRBJ2-1, with D tentatively TRBD1 (7 bases). Trimming took 8 bases from V and 7 from J, leaving 27 bases between them. The germline V gene encodes CDR1 KGHSH and CDR2 LQKENI. The CDR3 runs to 17 residues. CDR3 DNA sequence: TGTGCCAGCAGTGAAGGCTCGGCAGGGGGGTTTTTGAATGAGCAGTTCTTC. This translates into CASSEGSAGGFLNEQFF.

The chain uses TRBV19 and TRBJ1-1; D is unclear. Trimming took 1 base from V and 2 from J, leaving 20 bases between them. This CDR3 is 18 amino acids long. In germline, CDR1 is LNHDA, CDR2 SQIVND (reference sequence). In DNA form, the CDR3 reads TGTGCCAGTAGTATAGCCGTAGGCACCCACTGCCAAAACACTGAAGCTTTCTTT. Translating it yields CASSIAVGTHCQNTEAFF.

This clonotype was counted many times. The chain links TRBV2 to TRBJ2-3, with D perhaps given as TRBD1 or TRBD2 (7 bases each). Germline values: CDR1 SNHLY, CDR2 FYNNEI. This CDR3 contains 16 residues. V gave up 2 bases and J gave up 4 bases, with 16 bases separating them. This CDR3 reads CASSEWGGGEADTQYF. The CDR3 coding sequence is TGTGCCAGCAGTGAATGGGGAGGGGGCGAGGCAGATACGCAGTATTTT.

This clonotype was counted at least ten times. V usage is TRBV12-3 or TRBV12-4 and J usage is TRBJ2-2, with 11 bases that match TRBD2. The CDR3 has 16 amino acids. Germline trimming cut 3 bases from V and 4 bases from J; bases unmatched to any gene: 4. CDR3 region: CASSFRLAGITGELFF. The DNA of the CDR3 is TGTGCCAGCAGTTTCCGACTAGCGGGGATCACCGGGGAGCTGTTTTTT.

This clonotype was counted ten times or more. The genes are TRBV12-3 or TRBV12-4 and TRBJ2-1, with D perhaps matching TRBD1 or TRBD2 (5 bases each). V was clipped by 2 bases and J by 9 bases, with 11 bases between them. This CDR3 has 13 residues. The CDR3 DNA reads as TGTGCCAGCAGTTTACAGGTCGGGACTGAGCAGTTCTTC. This translates into CASSLQVGTEQFF.

This clonotype was observed a handful of times. A read error may explain this, as a much larger clone is one base away. Since the CDR3 does not end with the conserved phenylalanine or tryptophan, this likely comes from a read error. V gene TRBV11-2 combines with J gene TRBJ1-2, with a weak D call TRBD1 (5 bases). This CDR3 comprises 15 residues. CDR1 and CDR2 (germline): SGHAT, FQNNGV. V gave up 4 bases and J gave up 0 bases, with 12 bases separating them. CDR3 region: CASSSRQLPNYGYTL. DNA for the CDR3: TGTGCCAGCAGCTCCCGACAGCTCCCTAACTATGGCTACACCCTC.

This clonotype was found many times. The chain joins TRBV2 to TRBJ1-2; D not certain. Germline values: CDR1 SNHLY, CDR2 FYNNEI. This CDR3 is 14 amino acids long. Trimming stripped 1 base from V and 2 bases from J, with 8 bases between. CDR3 coding DNA: TGTGCCAGCAGTGAAGTTTTACGAAACTATGGCTACACCTTC. It is translated as CASSEVLRNYGYTF.

In its sample, this clonotype was seen a few times. The V call is TRBV27, the J call TRBJ1-2; unclear D gene. Looked up from germline, CDR1 is MNHEY and CDR2 is SMNVEV (reference sequence). This CDR3 contains 13 residues. Between the trimmed V and J ends, which lost 2 bases and 7 bases, there was a span of 11 bases. As DNA, the CDR3 is TGTGCCAGCAGTTTAAGCGATTTAGGTGGCTACACCTTC. Translation: CASSLSDLGGYTF.

Ten or more counts support this clonotype. The chain combines TRBV7-9 with TRBJ2-7, with 7 bases matching TRBD2. V lost 5 bases, J lost 2 bases, and 9 bases stayed unmatched. Germline V gene lookup returns CDR1 SEHNR and CDR2 FQNEAQ (reference sequence). The CDR3 is 15 residues long. CDR3 residues: CASSPPLAKAYEQYF. The DNA for the CDR3 is TGTGCCAGCAGCCCCCCACTAGCGAAGGCCTACGAGCAGTACTTC.

V usage is TRBV6-5 and J usage is TRBJ2-2; 7 bases line up with TRBD1. The CDR3 runs 15 residues. Germline V gene lookup returns CDR1 MNHEY and CDR2 SVGAGI. With V trimmed by 2 bases and J by 8 bases, 8 bases remained unmatched. In DNA form, the CDR3 reads TGTGCCAGCAGTTACCCGACAGGGTCAATAGGGGAGCTGTTTTTT. As protein: CASSYPTGSIGELFF.

As concerns this clonotype: This may be a read error, as it is one base from a much larger clone. J is TRBJ2-7 and V is TRBV20-1; 8 bases agree with TRBD2. The CDR3 spans 14 residues. V shed 6 bases, J shed 1 base, and the junction held 8 bases outside the gene matches. The germline V gene has CDR1 DFQATT and CDR2 SNEGSKA (reference sequence). CDR3 DNA sequence: TGCAGTGCCCACGGACAGCGGGAGTCCTACGAGCAGTACTTC. Translating it yields CSAHGQRESYEQYF.

This clonotype came up many times. V and J are TRBV11-2 and TRBJ2-5, with D perhaps being TRBD1 or TRBD2 (5 bases each). The germline CDR1 and CDR2 sequences are SGHAT and FQNNGV. Between the trimmed V and J ends, which lost 1 base and 3 bases, there was a span of 18 bases. The CDR3 runs to 17 residues. The CDR3 coding sequence is TGTGCCAGCAGCTTAGGAGTCCTTGGGACGGAAAAAGAGACCCAGTACTTC. Protein: CASSLGVLGTEKETQYF.

Note on this clonotype: A read error is possible here, since a much larger clone lies one base away. The rearrangement joins TRBV2 to TRBJ1-1; D gene ambiguous. CDR1 is SNHLY, CDR2 FYNNEI, per germline. The CDR3 loop spans 13 amino acids. CDR3 sequence reads: CASSVLENTEASF. Written as DNA, the CDR3 is TGTGCCAGCAGTGTACTCGAGAACACTGAAGCTTCCTTT.

This clonotype occurred many times. V and J are TRBV3-1 and TRBJ1-2; no reliable D call. This CDR3 is built from 14 residues. The germline gives CDR1 LGHDT, CDR2 YNNKEL (reference sequence). Trimming pared 4 bases from V and 4 bases from J, leaving 13 bases between. The CDR3 loop is CASSRDHRSYGYTF. The CDR3 DNA follows: TGTGCCAGCAGCCGAGATCATCGGAGCTATGGCTACACCTTC.

This clonotype was found many times. This chain links TRBV7-6 with TRBJ2-1; 9 positions agree with TRBD2. Germline V gene lookup returns CDR1 SGHVS and CDR2 FNYEAQ. The CDR3 sequence is 15 residues long. Trimming removed 1 base from V and 8 bases from J; junction bases left unmatched: 6. CDR3 sequence reads: CASSLEGTSLDEQFF. CDR3 sequence (DNA): TGTGCCAGCAGCTTAGAGGGGACTAGCCTCGATGAGCAGTTCTTC. The full variable domain, its missing parts supplied by reference TRBV7-6 and TRBJ2-1, is GAGVSQSPRYKVTKRGQDVALRCDPISGHVSLYWYRQALGQGPEFLTYFNYEAQQDKSGLPNDRFSAERPEGSISTLTIQRTEQRDSAMYRCASSLEGTSLDEQFFGPGTRLTVL.

The CDR3 region is CASSESGPGANVLTF. The CDR3 bases are TGTGCCAGCAGTGAATCGGGGCCTGGGGCCAACGTCCTGACTTTC. The V and J genes are TRBV2 and TRBJ2-6; D may be TRBD1 or TRBD2 (5 bases each). Deletions cut 2 bases from V and 2 bases from J, with 7 bases between. In germline, CDR1 is SNHLY, CDR2 FYNNEI. This CDR3 contains 15 residues.

A word on this clonotype: One junction end does not reproduce the germline sequence, and a read error may be involved. V is TRBV20-1 and J is TRBJ2-1; D is perhaps TRBD2 (6 bases). Germline loops: CDR1 DFQATT, CDR2 SNEGSKA (reference sequence). This CDR3 spans 14 amino acids. CDR3 coding DNA: TGCAGTGCTAGTGCCAGGGACTCCTACAATGACCAGTTCTTC. It specifies CSASARDSYNDQFF.

V gene TRBV29-1 combines with J gene TRBJ2-7; the match to TRBD2 covers 10 bases. This CDR3 has 12 amino acids. After removal of 7 bases from V and 7 bases from J, the junction contained 7 bases not matched to a gene. Germline V CDR1 and CDR2: SQVTM, ANQGSEA. DNA of the CDR3: TGCAGCGGGTCCTCTAGCGGGAGAGAGCAGTACTTC. Amino acids: CSGSSSGREQYF.

This clonotype was detected many times. This chain connects TRBV2 to TRBJ2-7; D unresolved. V was pared by 9 bases and J by 3 bases, with 12 bases between. Per germline, CDR1 SNHLY and CDR2 FYNNEI. The CDR3 has 12 amino acids. DNA of the CDR3: TGTGCCAGTACGTTTGGAGTCTACGAGCAGTACTTC. Its translation: CASTFGVYEQYF.

About this clonotype itself: A much more abundant neighbour one base away suggests this may be a read error. The V and J genes are TRBV6-1 and TRBJ2-7; a weak D match, TRBD1 (6 bases). The CDR3 runs to 12 residues. The germline V gene has CDR1 MNHNS and CDR2 SASEGT. In DNA form, the CDR3 reads TGTGCCGGCAGTGACCCCAGGGGCGAGCAGTACTTC. This codes for CAGSDPRGEQYF.

This clonotype appeared a few times. The chain joins TRBV6-2 or TRBV6-3 to TRBJ1-6; weak D call: TRBD1 (5 bases). V shed 6 bases and J shed 10 bases, with 13 bases lying between them. The CDR3 contains 13 residues. The germline gives CDR1 MNHEY, CDR2 SVGEGT. The CDR3 protein is CASRGRMESPLHF. CDR3 DNA: TGTGCCAGCAGGGGACGGATGGAGTCACCCCTCCACTTT.

This clonotype was observed a few times. The chain carries TRBV12-3 or TRBV12-4 and TRBJ1-3; maybe TRBD1 (5 bases). This CDR3 is built from 14 residues. Trimming pared 6 bases from V and 6 bases from J, leaving 15 bases between. The CDR3 bases are TGTGCCAGCAGCCCCGGGCGGGGGTCAAACACCATATATTTT. Translation gives CASSPGRGSNTIYF.

This clonotype was picked up many times. The J gene is TRBJ2-7, the V gene TRBV10-3, with TRBD1 matching over 10 bases. This CDR3 is 12 amino acids long. Germline values: CDR1 ENHRY, CDR2 SYGVKD. With V trimmed by 10 bases and J by 3 bases, 3 bases remained unmatched. This CDR3 reads CATGQGDYEQYF. Here the CDR3 DNA reads TGTGCCACTGGACAGGGGGACTACGAGCAGTACTTC.

This clonotype was seen many times. The chain carries TRBV20-1 and TRBJ2-3; 13 nucleotides line up with TRBD2. In germline, CDR1 is DFQATT, CDR2 SNEGSKA (reference sequence). V shed 6 bases, J shed 6 bases, and the junction held 6 bases outside the gene matches. CDR3 length equals 14 residues. CDR3 amino acids: CSAILAGGRDTQYF. Written as DNA, the CDR3 is TGCAGTGCCATACTAGCGGGGGGGCGGGATACGCAGTATTTT.

There are many counts of this clonotype. The rearrangement links TRBV3-1 to TRBJ2-7; a possible D gene is TRBD1 (5 bases). V was trimmed by 1 base and J by 3 bases, leaving 10 bases between them. The CDR3 extends over 14 amino acids. Germline CDR1 LGHDT, CDR2 YNNKEL (reference sequence). CDR3 DNA sequence: TGTGCCAGCAGCCAAGCAGGGCTAAACTACGAGCAGTACTTC. Residues: CASSQAGLNYEQYF.

This clonotype was observed at least ten times. V is TRBV2 and J is TRBJ2-3, with D possibly TRBD2 on 5 matching bases. The CDR3 runs to 14 residues. V lost 4 bases and J 6 bases, leaving 14 bases between the germline ends. Germline CDR1 SNHLY, CDR2 FYNNEI. The CDR3: CASSAPLASDTQYF. CDR3 DNA: TGTGCCAGCAGTGCACCACTGGCTAGCGATACGCAGTATTTT.

This clonotype was found a few times. The chain carries TRBV20-1 and TRBJ2-7; weak D call: TRBD1 (6 bases). Germline-derived CDR1 and CDR2 are DFQATT and SNEGSKA (reference sequence). V was trimmed by 3 bases and J by 2 bases, leaving 20 bases between them. This CDR3 comprises 16 residues. The DNA of the CDR3 is TGCAGTGCTAGGGGGGACATAAGATCCGATCCCTACGAGCAGTACTTC. Translated: CSARGDIRSDPYEQYF.

Note on this clonotype: A far larger clone is only one base removed, so a read error is likely. The genes are TRBV7-2 and TRBJ2-3; unclear D gene. TRBJ2-5 matches the DNA end more closely, so the J call is doubtful. This CDR3 contains 15 residues. Per the germline V gene, CDR1 is SGHTA and CDR2 is FQGNSA. As DNA, the CDR3 is TGTGCCAGCAGCTTAGCTCTCTACGCCTCAGAGACCCAGTACTTC. This sequence encodes CASSLALYASETQYF.

The chain couples TRBV29-1 to TRBJ2-1; TRBD1 matches 7 bases. Germline V lookup: CDR1 SQVTM, CDR2 ANQGSEA. V shed 7 bases, J shed 0 bases, and the junction held 3 bases outside the gene matches. The CDR3 has 13 amino acids. CDR3 amino acids: CSGGQTSYNEQFF. The CDR3 coding sequence is TGCAGCGGGGGACAGACCTCCTACAATGAGCAGTTCTTC.

The rearrangement joins TRBV5-6 to TRBJ1-2; 8 bases match TRBD1. The CDR3 spans 15 residues. Trimming cost V 4 bases and J 4 bases; bases outside gene matches: 9. CDR1 is SGHDT and CDR2 is YYEEEE in the germline V gene. The CDR3 spells CASSLSGDRRYGYTF. The CDR3 region has the DNA TGTGCCAGCAGCCTCAGTGGGGACAGGCGCTATGGCTACACCTTC. Full variable domain (missing parts from reference TRBV5-6 and TRBJ1-2): DAGVTQSPTHLIKTRGQQVTLRCSPKSGHDTVSWYQQALGQGPQFIFQYYEEEERQRGNFPDRFSGHQFPNYSSELNVNALLLGDSALYLCASSLSGDRRYGYTFGSGTRLTVV.

The chain combines TRBV10-3 with TRBJ1-2; possibly TRBD1 for D (5 bases). Trimming removed 6 bases at V and 2 bases at J, with 10 bases between. Looked up from germline, CDR1 is ENHRY and CDR2 is SYGVKD. There are 13 residues in the CDR3. This chain's CDR3 is CAISPGTNYGYTF. The CDR3 bases are TGTGCCATCAGCCCCGGGACCAACTATGGCTACACCTTC.